Presented here are 16 T cell receptor beta chains from one specimen sequenced in a study of blood T cell repertoires in COVID-19. Using immunoSEQ multiplex PCR, the repertoire was profiled, and TCRdb retains in-frame clones only, with some absent. The top ten clones hold approximately 6% of a sample with about 250,000 clones, approximately 88% of them seen once. What was sequenced was peripheral blood. These receptors originate from a woman aged 25-40 years with COVID-19, enrolled during active disease.

The chain couples TRBV14 to TRBJ1-1; possibly TRBD1 for D (6 bases). There are 15 residues in the CDR3. Deletions cut 3 bases from V and 4 bases from J, with 15 bases between. CDR1 and CDR2 from the germline V gene are SGHDN and FVKESK. The CDR3 region has the DNA TGTGCCAGCAGCCACGGGACAAGGGAGGGCACTGAAGCTTTCTTT. It specifies CASSHGTREGTEAFF. Full variable domain (rest looked up from reference TRBV14 and TRBJ1-1): EAGVTQFPSHSVIEKGQTVTLRCDPISGHDNLYWYRRVMGKEIKFLLHFVKESKQDESGMPNNRFLAERTGGTYSTLKVQPAELEDSGVYFCASSHGTREGTEAFFGQGTRLTVV.

J is TRBJ2-7 and V is TRBV6-2 or TRBV6-3; the match to TRBD2 covers 8 bases. The ends lost 4 bases at V and 4 bases at J; junction bases unmatched: 15. The CDR3 is 17 residues long. The germline V gene has CDR1 MNHEY and CDR2 SVGEGT. CDR3 nucleotide sequence: TGTGCCAGCAGTTCTTATTCCTCCCCGGGACTAGTTTACGAGCAGTACGTC. This gives the protein CASSSYSSPGLVYEQYV.

V gene TRBV28 combines with J gene TRBJ2-1, with 9 bases lining up with TRBD1. Germline-derived CDR1 and CDR2 are MDHEN and SYDVKM. V was clipped by 8 bases and J by 5 bases; unmatched bases: 7. The CDR3 runs to 14 residues. Here the CDR3 reads CASGRDREHNEQFF. The CDR3 nucleotides read TGTGCCAGCGGCCGGGACAGGGAACACAATGAGCAGTTCTTC.

This clone has just a few counts. V gene TRBV3-1 (or the pseudogene TRBV3-2) combines with J gene TRBJ1-1; 7 nucleotides align to TRBD1. CDR1 is LGHDT, CDR2 YNNKEL, per germline (reference sequence). With 4 bases clipped from V and 6 bases from J, the junction kept 5 bases outside the gene matches. This CDR3 has 13 amino acids. CDR3 amino acids: CASSPIGGAEAFF. CDR3 sequence (DNA): TGTGCCAGCAGCCCTATAGGGGGCGCTGAAGCTTTCTTT.

The chain combines TRBV6-1 with TRBJ1-4, with TRBD1 matching 7 bases. The CDR3 runs 15 residues. The V segment lost 3 bases and the J segment 6 bases; nucleotides outside the gene matches: 7. From germline, CDR1 is MNHNS and CDR2 SASEGT. Written as DNA, the CDR3 is TGTGCCAGCAGTGATTCCGGGACAGTATATGAAAAACTGTTTTTT. Translation gives CASSDSGTVYEKLFF.

The chain couples TRBV2 to TRBJ2-1; TRBD2 is a possible D gene (5 bases). Germline CDR1 SNHLY, CDR2 FYNNEI. CDR3 size: 13 residues. Between the trimmed V and J ends, which lost 7 bases and 2 bases, there was a span of 9 bases. Here the CDR3 reads CASTPGAYNEQFF. The CDR3 DNA is TGTGCCAGCACCCCCGGGGCCTACAATGAGCAGTTCTTC.

The rearrangement uses TRBV27 and TRBJ2-3; D is ambiguous. Trimming took off 6 bases at V and 1 base at J, with 5 bases between the two ends. The V gene's germline CDR1 is MNHEY and CDR2 SMNVEV (reference sequence). The CDR3 loop spans 12 amino acids. The DNA of the CDR3 is TGTGCCAGCAGCTCCCGCACAGATACGCAGTATTTT. Translated: CASSSRTDTQYF.

The chain joins TRBV18 to TRBJ1-5; D is unresolved. The CDR3 has 13 residues. V dropped 6 bases and J dropped 0 bases, with 6 bases sitting between them. Germline CDR1 KGHSH, CDR2 LQKENI. Written as DNA, the CDR3 is TGTGCCAGCTCGGCCAATAGCAATCAGCCCCAGCATTTT. As protein: CASSANSNQPQHF.

The chain recombines TRBV20-1 with TRBJ1-2; D is uncertain. V was pared by 3 bases and J by 4 bases, with 15 bases between. Per the germline V gene, CDR1 is DFQATT and CDR2 is SNEGSKA (reference sequence). The CDR3 is 14 amino acids. The CDR3 protein is CSASVGEGGYGYTF. As DNA, the CDR3 is TGCAGTGCTAGTGTTGGGGAGGGCGGCTATGGCTACACCTTC.

The chain has TRBV27 and TRBJ2-4, with D possibly matching TRBD1 (6 bases). Germline lookup yields CDR1 MNHEY and CDR2 SMNVEV (reference sequence). CDR3 length: 17 amino acids. Deletions cut 5 bases from V and 0 bases from J, with 17 bases between. This CDR3 is CASSPRPDSRAKNIQYF. The DNA of the CDR3 is TGTGCCAGCAGTCCACGTCCGGACAGCAGAGCCAAAAACATTCAGTACTTC.

V usage is TRBV15 and J usage is TRBJ1-5; 10 nucleotides align to TRBD1. V lost 0 bases, J lost 6 bases, and 8 bases stayed unmatched. Germline V gene data show CDR1 as LNHNV and CDR2 as YYDKDF (reference sequence). CDR3 length: 17 residues. As DNA, the CDR3 is TGTGCCACCAGCAGAGATCTCGGGACAGGGGACAGTCAGCCCCAGCATTTT. Its translation: CATSRDLGTGDSQPQHF.

The genes are TRBV4-1 and TRBJ1-5, with a tentative D call TRBD1 (5 bases). V shed 4 bases and J shed 1 base, with 17 bases lying between them. This CDR3 comprises 17 residues. Per germline, CDR1 MGHRA and CDR2 YSYEKL. CDR3 protein: CASSLGGAGSSNQPQHF. CDR3 coding DNA: TGCGCCAGCAGCCTCGGAGGGGCGGGGTCGAGCAATCAGCCCCAGCATTTT.

The chain joins TRBV4-1 to TRBJ2-3; 9 nucleotides line up with TRBD2. This CDR3 region has 20 residues. J gave up 0 bases and V 3 bases, and 16 bases lay outside the gene matches. CDR1 is MGHRA and CDR2 is YSYEKL in the germline V gene. CDR3 sequence: CASSHTRDISGGPSTDTQYF. Written as DNA, the CDR3 is TGCGCCAGCAGCCACACAAGGGATATTAGCGGGGGCCCTAGCACAGATACGCAGTATTTT.

The chain recombines TRBV5-1 with TRBJ1-2; D perhaps matches TRBD1 (5 bases). In germline, CDR1 is SGHRS, CDR2 YFSETQ. This CDR3 is 15 amino acids long. V shed 2 bases and J shed 4 bases, with 15 bases lying between them. CDR3 residues: CASSLRQFAGYGYTF. CDR3 nucleotides: TGCGCCAGCAGCTTAAGACAGTTCGCCGGCTATGGCTACACCTTC.

The rearrangement joins TRBV11-3 to TRBJ2-1; 9 bases line up with TRBD2. Germline assignment: CDR1 SGHNT and CDR2 YENEEA. V shed 3 bases and J 8 bases; nucleotides not matched to a gene: 5. The CDR3 runs to 14 residues. The CDR3 protein is CASSFSGSRYEQFF. The CDR3 nucleotides are TGTGCCAGCAGCTTTAGCGGGAGTCGGTATGAGCAGTTCTTC. Full variable domain (outside the CDR3, taken from reference TRBV11-3 and TRBJ2-1): EAGVVQSPRYKIIEKKQPVAFWCNPISGHNTLYWYLQNLGQGPELLIRYENEEAVDDSQLPKDRFSAERLKGVDSTLKIQPAELGDSAVYLCASSFSGSRYEQFFGPGTRLTVL.

The chain links TRBV27 to TRBJ2-2, with D unclear. The CDR3 has 13 amino acids. Germline assignment: CDR1 MNHEY and CDR2 SMNVEV (reference sequence). Between the trimmed V and J ends, which lost 4 bases and 5 bases, there was a span of 8 bases. Here the CDR3 reads CASSYSGTGELFF. In DNA, the CDR3 is TGTGCCAGCAGTTATTCCGGGACCGGGGAGCTGTTTTTT.